These 15 T cell receptor beta chains were all obtained from the same sample, sequenced in a study of Graves' ophthalmopathy and Graves' hyperthyroidism. TCR beta CDR3 regions were amplified from RNA transcripts. HTBI-primed RT-PCR formed the first round, and a multiplex PCR formed the second. TCRdb reprocessed the multiplex PCR reads with MiXCR, giving one entry per CDR3 protein. The repertoire has roughly 51,000 distinct CDR3 sequences, about 50% of them found once; the top ten carry around 25%. The sample was peripheral blood. These receptors all stem from an adult man with Graves' ophthalmopathy.

At least ten counts were recorded for this clonotype. This chain links TRBV7-2 with TRBJ1-4; a weak D match, TRBD1 (6 bases). The V end lost 2 bases, the J end lost 10 bases, and 14 bases lay between the germline ends. Germline CDR1 and CDR2: SGHTA and FQGNSA. This CDR3 region has 14 residues. The CDR3 sequence: CASSLQGNMGKLFF. CDR3 in DNA: TGTGCCAGCAGCTTACAGGGGAATATGGGAAAACTGTTTTTT.

The table lists this clonotype with a few counts. The V and J genes are TRBV29-1 and TRBJ2-7, with 10 nucleotides matching TRBD1. CDR1 and CDR2 from the germline V gene are SQVTM and ANQGSEA. CDR3 length: 14 amino acids. The V and J ends lost 7 bases and 6 bases, in that order; junction bases with no gene match: 12. CDR3 in DNA: TGCAGCGCCAGGGACAGGGGAGGGTCAGGCGAGCAGTACTTC. This codes for CSARDRGGSGEQYF.

Ten or more counts support this clonotype. The rearrangement links TRBV7-9 to TRBJ1-6; 9 nucleotides agree with TRBD1. In germline, CDR1 is SEHNR, CDR2 FQNEAQ (reference sequence). J lost 4 bases, V lost 4 bases, and 5 bases had no gene match. CDR3 length: 16 residues. The CDR3 loop is CASSSFDRGYNSPLHF. CDR3 nucleotide sequence: TGTGCCAGCAGCTCTTTCGACAGGGGGTATAATTCACCCCTCCACTTT.

In the case of this clonotype: The junction departs from germline at one end; a sequencing error may be responsible. V gene TRBV15 combines with J gene TRBJ2-3, with D hard to call. Germline lookup yields CDR1 LNHNV and CDR2 YYDKDF (reference sequence). CDR3 size: 15 residues. In DNA, the CDR3 is TGTGCCGCCAGCAGCGCTCGACTCAGCACAGATACGCAGTATTTT. Translating it yields CAASSARLSTDTQYF.

This CDR3 is CASSSTGAEGDEQPQHF. As DNA, the CDR3 is TGTGCCAGCAGCTCGACAGGGGCAGAGGGGGACGAGCAGCCCCAGCATTTT. The chain employs TRBV7-9 and TRBJ1-5; TRBD1 aligns across 8 bases. Germline CDR1 and CDR2: SEHNR and FQNEAQ (reference sequence). Trimming removed 4 bases from V and 7 bases from J; junction bases left unmatched: 15. The CDR3 length is 17 residues.

The DNA for the CDR3 is TGTGCCAGCAGACGCTCCGGGACAGAACAAGAGACCCAGTACTTC. This encodes CASRRSGTEQETQYF. The chain recombines TRBV6-6 with TRBJ2-5; 7 bases map to TRBD1. The CDR3 covers 15 residues. J lost 2 bases, V lost 6 bases, and 9 bases had no gene match. Germline CDR1 MNHNY, CDR2 SVGAGI (reference sequence).

Concerning this clonotype: As the CDR3 is not closed by the conserved phenylalanine or tryptophan, this likely results from a read error. Because the CDR3's place on the DNA is in doubt, the DNA is left out and the CDR3 is given as listed by TCRdb. This chain uses TRBV24-1 with TRBJ2-1; the table's D gene call, TRBD1, was not cross checked with the DNA. Ends included, the CDR3 has 14 residues. The germline V gene encodes CDR1 KGHDR and CDR2 SFDVKD. Here the CDR3 reads CATSDLEGWNERFS.

V usage is TRBV20-1 and J usage is TRBJ2-1; D might be TRBD2 (5 bases). This CDR3 region has 15 residues. The ends were cut back, 6 bases at V and 0 bases at J, with 15 bases in the middle. CDR1 DFQATT and CDR2 SNEGSKA come from the germline V gene (reference sequence). CDR3 amino acids: CSAQLRTFSYNEQFF. The CDR3, as DNA: TGCAGTGCACAACTCAGGACTTTCTCCTACAATGAGCAGTTCTTC.

The gene calls are TRBV29-1 and TRBJ1-1; tentatively, D is TRBD1 (6 bases). The CDR3 runs 13 residues. The germline V and J ends were trimmed by 5 bases and 1 base, with 11 bases remaining between them. Germline CDR1 and CDR2: SQVTM and ANQGSEA. The CDR3 loop is CSVQETGNTEAFF. The CDR3, as DNA: TGCAGCGTTCAGGAGACAGGGAACACTGAAGCTTTCTTT.

CDR3 loop: CASSMTGQGEQFF. In DNA, the CDR3 is TGTGCCAGTAGTATGACGGGGCAGGGTGAGCAGTTCTTC. This rearrangement joins TRBV19 to TRBJ2-1, with D possibly called TRBD1 or TRBD2 (5 bases each). Germline V gene data show CDR1 as LNHDA and CDR2 as SQIVND (reference sequence). The V end lost 3 bases, the J end lost 9 bases, and 12 bases lay between the germline ends. This CDR3 region has 13 residues. The entire variable domain, with the rest obtained from reference TRBV19 and TRBJ2-1, is as follows: DGGITQSPKYLFRKEGQNVTLSCEQNLNHDAMYWYRQDPGQGLRLIYYSQIVNDFQKGDIAEGYSVSREKKESFPLTVTSAQKNPTAFYLCASSMTGQGEQFFGPGTRLTVL.

This clonotype has at least ten counts. This chain links TRBV19 with TRBJ1-4; D is uncertain. CDR3 length: 15 amino acids. CDR1 LNHDA and CDR2 SQIVND come from the germline V gene (reference sequence). V lost 3 bases and J lost 8, with 16 bases in between. The chain's CDR3 is CASSMWRQVGEKLFF. For the CDR3, the DNA is TGTGCCAGTAGTATGTGGCGTCAGGTTGGAGAAAAACTGTTTTTT.

By its share, this clonotype is medium-sized. The chain links TRBV7-3 to TRBJ2-1; TRBD2 matches at 10 bases. Per germline, CDR1 SGHTA and CDR2 FQGTGA. The CDR3 has 14 residues. Losses at the gene ends were 4 bases for V and 15 bases for J; bases not matched to a gene: 12. This chain's CDR3 is CASSSLTSGIGLFF. CDR3 nucleotide sequence: TGTGCCAGCAGCTCCCTTACTAGCGGGATAGGTTTGTTCTTC.

There are many counts of this clonotype. The chain has TRBV2 and TRBJ1-5; D not certain. Trimming cost V 8 bases and J 0 bases, with 8 bases left between them. The CDR3 has 13 residues. Germline CDR1 is SNHLY and CDR2 is FYNNEI. CDR3 loop: CASGVDSNQPQHF. In DNA, the CDR3 is TGTGCCAGCGGGGTGGATAGCAATCAGCCCCAGCATTTT.

This sequence joins TRBV13 and TRBJ1-4; D is unresolved. Germline lookup yields CDR1 PRHDT and CDR2 FYEKMQ (reference sequence). With 5 bases removed from V and 7 bases from J, the gap between germline ends came to 14 bases. CDR3 length equals 14 residues. CDR3 DNA sequence: TGTGCCAGCAGCGTCGGACGCAGCGGTGAAAAACTGTTTTTT. It specifies CASSVGRSGEKLFF.

This clonotype was counted only a few times. CDR3 in DNA: TGTGCCAGCAGCATCGGGACCGGAGTCTATTCACCCCTCCACTTT. Amino acids: CASSIGTGVYSPLHF. The chain recombines TRBV7-3 with TRBJ1-6, with D possibly matching TRBD1 (5 bases). Germline CDR1 and CDR2: SGHTA and FQGTGA. The CDR3 covers 15 residues. V lost 5 bases to trimming and J lost 8 bases, with 16 bases between them.